This T cell receptor beta chain was found in a study of shared T cell receptors in the human thymus. The germline V and J ends were trimmed by 6 bases and 5 bases, with 13 bases remaining between them. The CDR3 is made up of 13 amino acids. CDR1 MDHEN and CDR2 SYDVKM come from the germline V gene. Comment on this clone: In the same sample, other DNA sequences code for this CDR3.

Clones were read by immunoSEQ multiplex PCR, and TCRdb kept only the in-frame ones, dropping some. This table has approximately 730,000 clones, approximately 85% appearing once. The same data also contributed to another study, on human thymus T cells. That source reports: Healthy Finnish infants having corrective surgery for congenital heart defects served as donors. Surgeons resected thymus tissue during corrective heart surgery. A high degree of thymic repertoire overlap among unrelated individuals was reported in related research.

This TCR derives from a girl under three years old with a congenital heart defect. The chain links TRBV28 to TRBJ2-5; possibly TRBD1 for D (5 bases). Sequencing input: thymocytes. For the CDR3, the DNA is TGTGCCAGCAGGCCCAGGGTTTTCGAGACCCAGTACTTC. Its protein product is CASRPRVFETQYF.